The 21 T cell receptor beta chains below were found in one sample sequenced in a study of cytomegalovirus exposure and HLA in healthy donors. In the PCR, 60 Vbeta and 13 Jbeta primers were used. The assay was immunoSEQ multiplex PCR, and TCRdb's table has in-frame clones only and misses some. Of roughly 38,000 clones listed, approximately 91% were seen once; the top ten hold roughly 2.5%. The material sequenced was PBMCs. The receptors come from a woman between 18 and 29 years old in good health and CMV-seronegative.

The CDR3 nucleotides read TGTGCCAGCTCAGGTGGGACAGGGGATGAGCAGTTCTTC. Protein sequence: CASSGGTGDEQFF. The chain is built from TRBV18 and TRBJ2-1; TRBD1 matches 10 bases. Germline V gene sequence: CDR1 KGHSH, CDR2 LQKENI. Trimming took 5 bases from V and 8 from J; bases not matched to a gene: 3. CDR3 length equals 13 residues.

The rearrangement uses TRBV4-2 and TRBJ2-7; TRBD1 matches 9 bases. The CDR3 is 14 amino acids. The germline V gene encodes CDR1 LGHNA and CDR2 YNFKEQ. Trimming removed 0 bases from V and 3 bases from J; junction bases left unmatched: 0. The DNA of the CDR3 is TGTGCCAGCAGCCAAGAGGGACAGGGCTACGAGCAGTACTTC. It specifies CASSQEGQGYEQYF.

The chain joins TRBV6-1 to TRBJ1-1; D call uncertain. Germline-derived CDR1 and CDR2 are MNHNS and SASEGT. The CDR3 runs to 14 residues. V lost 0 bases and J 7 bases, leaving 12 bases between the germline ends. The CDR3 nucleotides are TGTGCCAGCAGTGAAGCGATAGGCGGTTATGAAGCTTTCTTT. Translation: CASSEAIGGYEAFF.

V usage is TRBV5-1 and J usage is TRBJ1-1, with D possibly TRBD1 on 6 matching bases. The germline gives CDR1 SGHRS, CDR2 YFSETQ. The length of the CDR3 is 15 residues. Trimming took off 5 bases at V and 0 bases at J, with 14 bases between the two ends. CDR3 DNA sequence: TGCGCCAGCAGTCTCGGGCAGGGGCTGAACACTGAAGCTTTCTTT. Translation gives CASSLGQGLNTEAFF.

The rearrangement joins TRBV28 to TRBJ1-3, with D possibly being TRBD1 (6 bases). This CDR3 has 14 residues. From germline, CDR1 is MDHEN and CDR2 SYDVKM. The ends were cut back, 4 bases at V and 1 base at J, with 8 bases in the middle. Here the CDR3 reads CASSSDRSGNTIYF. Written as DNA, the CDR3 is TGTGCCAGCAGTTCAGACAGGTCTGGAAACACCATATATTTT.

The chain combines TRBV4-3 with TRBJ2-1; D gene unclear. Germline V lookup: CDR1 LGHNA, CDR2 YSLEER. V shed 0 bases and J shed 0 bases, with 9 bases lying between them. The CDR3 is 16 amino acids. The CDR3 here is CASSQELSPSYNEQFF. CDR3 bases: TGCGCCAGCAGCCAAGAACTGTCCCCCTCCTACAATGAGCAGTTCTTC.

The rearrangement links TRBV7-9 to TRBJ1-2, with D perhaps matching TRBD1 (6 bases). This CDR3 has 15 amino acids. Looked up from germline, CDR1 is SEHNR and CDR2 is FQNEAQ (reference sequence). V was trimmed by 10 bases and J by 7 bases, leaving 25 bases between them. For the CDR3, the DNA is TGTGCCATTCACCCCGCAGTTACAGGGCCTCTTGGCTACACCTTC. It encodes CAIHPAVTGPLGYTF.

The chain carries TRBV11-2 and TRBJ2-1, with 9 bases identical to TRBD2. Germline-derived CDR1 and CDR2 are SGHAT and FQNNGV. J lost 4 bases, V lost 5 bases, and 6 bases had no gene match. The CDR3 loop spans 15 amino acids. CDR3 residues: CASSLTSGPYNEQFF. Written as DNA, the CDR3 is TGTGCCAGCAGCCTTACTAGCGGGCCATACAATGAGCAGTTCTTC.

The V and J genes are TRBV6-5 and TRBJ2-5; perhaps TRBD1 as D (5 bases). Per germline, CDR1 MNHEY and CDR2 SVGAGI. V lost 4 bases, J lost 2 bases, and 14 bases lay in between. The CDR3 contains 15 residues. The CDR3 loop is CASSLAGQGQETQYF. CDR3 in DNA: TGTGCCAGCAGTTTGGCCGGGCAGGGTCAAGAGACCCAGTACTTC.

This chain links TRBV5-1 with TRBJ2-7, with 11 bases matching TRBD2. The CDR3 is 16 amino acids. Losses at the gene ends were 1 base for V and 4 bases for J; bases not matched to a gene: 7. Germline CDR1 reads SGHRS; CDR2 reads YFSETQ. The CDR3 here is CASSLWSLAGGYEQYF. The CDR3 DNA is TGCGCCAGCAGCTTGTGGTCGCTAGCGGGAGGTTACGAGCAGTACTTC. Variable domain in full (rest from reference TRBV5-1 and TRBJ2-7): KAGVTQTPRYLIKTRGQQVTLSCSPISGHRSVSWYQQTPGQGLQFLFEYFSETQRNKGNFPGRFSGRQFSNSRSEMNVSTLELGDSALYLCASSLWSLAGGYEQYFGPGTRLTVT.

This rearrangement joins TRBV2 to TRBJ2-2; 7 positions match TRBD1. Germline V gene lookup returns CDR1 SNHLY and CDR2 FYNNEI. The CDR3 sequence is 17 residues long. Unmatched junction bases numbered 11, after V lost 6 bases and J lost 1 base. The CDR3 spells CASRGEKGTVNTGELFF. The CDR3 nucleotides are TGTGCCAGCAGAGGAGAAAAGGGGACAGTGAACACCGGGGAGCTGTTTTTT.

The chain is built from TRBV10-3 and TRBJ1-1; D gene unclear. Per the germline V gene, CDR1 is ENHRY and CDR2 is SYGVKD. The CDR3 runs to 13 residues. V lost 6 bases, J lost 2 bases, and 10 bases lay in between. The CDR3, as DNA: TGTGCCATCAGCCCCGAAGCAAACACTGAAGCTTTCTTT. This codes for CAISPEANTEAFF.

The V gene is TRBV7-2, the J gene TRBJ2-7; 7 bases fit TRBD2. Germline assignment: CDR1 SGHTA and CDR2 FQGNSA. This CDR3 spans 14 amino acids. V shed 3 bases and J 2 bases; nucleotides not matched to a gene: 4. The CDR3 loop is CASSFERDAYEQYF. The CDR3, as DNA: TGTGCCAGCAGCTTTGAGCGGGACGCCTACGAGCAGTACTTC.

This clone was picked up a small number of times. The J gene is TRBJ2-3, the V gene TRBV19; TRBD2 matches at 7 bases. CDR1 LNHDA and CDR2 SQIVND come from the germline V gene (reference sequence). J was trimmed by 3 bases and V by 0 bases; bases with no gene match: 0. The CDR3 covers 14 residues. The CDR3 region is CASSIEAGTDTQYF. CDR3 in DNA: TGTGCCAGTAGTATAGAAGCGGGAACAGATACGCAGTATTTT. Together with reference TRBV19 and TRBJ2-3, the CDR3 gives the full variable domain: DGGITQSPKYLFRKEGQNVTLSCEQNLNHDAMYWYRQDPGQGLRLIYYSQIVNDFQKGDIAEGYSVSREKKESFPLTVTSAQKNPTAFYLCASSIEAGTDTQYFGPGTRLTVL.

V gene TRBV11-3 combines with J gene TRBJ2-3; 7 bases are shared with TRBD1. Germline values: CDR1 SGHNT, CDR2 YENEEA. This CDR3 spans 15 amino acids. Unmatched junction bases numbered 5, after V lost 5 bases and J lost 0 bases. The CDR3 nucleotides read TGTGCCAGCAGCCCGGGACAGATTAGCACAGATACGCAGTATTTT. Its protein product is CASSPGQISTDTQYF.

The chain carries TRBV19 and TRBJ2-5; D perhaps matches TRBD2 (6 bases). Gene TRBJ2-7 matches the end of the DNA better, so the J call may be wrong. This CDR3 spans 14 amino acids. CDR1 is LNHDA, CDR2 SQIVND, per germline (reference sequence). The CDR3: CASSIRRDHYEQYF. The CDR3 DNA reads TGTGCCAGTAGTATACGGCGGGACCATTACGAGCAGTACTTC.

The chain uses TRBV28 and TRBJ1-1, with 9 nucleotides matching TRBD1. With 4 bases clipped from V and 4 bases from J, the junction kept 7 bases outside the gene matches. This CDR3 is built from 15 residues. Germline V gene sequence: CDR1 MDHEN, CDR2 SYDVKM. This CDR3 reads CASSSRTGEGTEAFF. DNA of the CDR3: TGTGCCAGCAGTTCTCGGACAGGGGAGGGCACTGAAGCTTTCTTT.

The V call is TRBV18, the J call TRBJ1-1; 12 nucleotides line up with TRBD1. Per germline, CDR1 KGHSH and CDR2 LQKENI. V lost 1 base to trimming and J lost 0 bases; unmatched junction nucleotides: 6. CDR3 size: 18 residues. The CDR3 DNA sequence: TGTGCCAGCTCACCACTGGGACAGGGGGCCTTCATGAACACTGAAGCTTTCTTT. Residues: CASSPLGQGAFMNTEAFF.

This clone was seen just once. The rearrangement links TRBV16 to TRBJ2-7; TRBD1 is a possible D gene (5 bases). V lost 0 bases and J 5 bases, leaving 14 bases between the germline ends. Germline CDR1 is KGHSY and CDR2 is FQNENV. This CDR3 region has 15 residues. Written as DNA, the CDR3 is TGTGCCAGCAGCCAATCGTCCAGGGTTTACGACGAGCAGTACTTC. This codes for CASSQSSRVYDEQYF.

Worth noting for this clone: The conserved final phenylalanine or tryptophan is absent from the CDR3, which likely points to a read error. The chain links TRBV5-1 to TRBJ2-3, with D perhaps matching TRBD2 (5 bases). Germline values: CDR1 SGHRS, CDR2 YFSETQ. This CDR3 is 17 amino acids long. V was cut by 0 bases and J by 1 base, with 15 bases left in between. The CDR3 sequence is CASSLEGGSVGTDTQYL. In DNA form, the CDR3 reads TGCGCCAGCAGCTTGGAGGGCGGGTCGGTGGGCACAGATACGCAGTATCTT.

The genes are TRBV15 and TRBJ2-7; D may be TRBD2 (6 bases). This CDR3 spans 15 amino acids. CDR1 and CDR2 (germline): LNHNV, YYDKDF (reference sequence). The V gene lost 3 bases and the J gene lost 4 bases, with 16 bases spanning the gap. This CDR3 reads CATSRSSGTGYEQYF. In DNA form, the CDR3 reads TGTGCCACCAGCAGGAGTAGCGGTACGGGTTACGAGCAGTACTTC. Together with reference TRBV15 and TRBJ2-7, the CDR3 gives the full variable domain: DAMVIQNPRYQVTQFGKPVTLSCSQTLNHNVMYWYQQKSSQAPKLLFHYYDKDFNNEADTPDNFQSRRPNTSFCFLDIRSPGLGDTAMYLCATSRSSGTGYEQYFGPGTRLTVT.